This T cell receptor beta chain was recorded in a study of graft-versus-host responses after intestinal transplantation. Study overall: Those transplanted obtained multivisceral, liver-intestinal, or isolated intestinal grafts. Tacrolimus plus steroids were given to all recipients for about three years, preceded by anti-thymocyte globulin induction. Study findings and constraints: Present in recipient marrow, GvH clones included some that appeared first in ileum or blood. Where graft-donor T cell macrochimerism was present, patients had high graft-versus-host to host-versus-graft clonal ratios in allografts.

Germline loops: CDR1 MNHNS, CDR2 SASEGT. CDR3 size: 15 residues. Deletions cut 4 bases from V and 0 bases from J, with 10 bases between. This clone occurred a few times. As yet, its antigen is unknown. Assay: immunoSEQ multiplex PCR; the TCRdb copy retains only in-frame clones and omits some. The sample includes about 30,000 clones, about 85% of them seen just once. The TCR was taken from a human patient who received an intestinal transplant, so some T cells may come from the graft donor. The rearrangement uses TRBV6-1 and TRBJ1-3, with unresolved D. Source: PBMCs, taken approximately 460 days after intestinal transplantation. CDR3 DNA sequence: TGTGCCAGCAGTGTAGACGCTTCCTCTGGAAACACCATATATTTT. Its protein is CASSVDASSGNTIYF.